Following are 8 T cell receptor beta chains from one sample sequenced in a study of cytomegalovirus exposure and HLA in healthy donors. Researchers ran the PCR with 60 Vbeta and 13 Jbeta primers. Here immunoSEQ multiplex PCR was the method, and the copy in TCRdb shows in-frame clones only, minus some. The table shows around 170,000 clones, with roughly 80% occurring only once. The sequenced material came from PBMCs. Every receptor here comes from a woman between 18 and 29 years old in good health and CMV-seronegative.

This clone has more than one count but fewer than ten. Other DNA sequences of this sample code for an identical CDR3. The chain couples TRBV6-5 to TRBJ1-1; 7 nucleotides match TRBD1. J lost 1 base, V lost 6 bases, and 5 bases had no gene match. This CDR3 contains 14 residues. The germline V gene encodes CDR1 MNHEY and CDR2 SVGAGI. The CDR3 nucleotides are TGTGCCAGCAGCCTACAGGGGACGAACACTGAAGCTTTCTTT. Residues: CASSLQGTNTEAFF.

The J gene is TRBJ2-1, the V gene TRBV28, with D perhaps matching TRBD1 (6 bases). Deletions cut 4 bases from V and 6 bases from J, with 16 bases between. The CDR3 covers 15 residues. The germline V gene has CDR1 MDHEN and CDR2 SYDVKM. CDR3 region: CASSSRGGLSNEQFF. The CDR3 DNA reads TGTGCCAGCAGTTCCAGGGGCGGGCTAAGCAATGAGCAGTTCTTC. The entire variable domain, with the rest obtained from reference TRBV28 and TRBJ2-1, is as follows: DVKVTQSSRYLVKRTGEKVFLECVQDMDHENMFWYRQDPGLGLRLIYFSYDVKMKEKGDIPEGYSVSREKKERFSLILESASTNQTSMYLCASSSRGGLSNEQFFGPGTRLTVL.

The chain is built from TRBV6-1 and TRBJ1-6; a weak D match, TRBD1 (5 bases). V lost 10 bases and J lost 6, with 13 bases in between. CDR3 length: 13 residues. Germline CDR1 MNHNS, CDR2 SASEGT. Here the CDR3 reads CAILVTVNSPLHF. The CDR3 nucleotides read TGTGCCATCTTAGTGACAGTTAATTCACCCCTCCACTTT.

The chain links TRBV5-1 to TRBJ1-2; maybe TRBD1 (5 bases). The V gene lost 4 bases and the J gene lost 6 bases, with 13 bases spanning the gap. This CDR3 is built from 13 residues. CDR1 and CDR2 from the germline V gene are SGHRS and YFSETQ. CDR3 region: CASSLGRADGYTF. CDR3 nucleotide sequence: TGCGCCAGCAGCCTCGGCAGGGCAGATGGCTACACCTTC.

V and J are TRBV7-6 and TRBJ2-5; a possible D gene is TRBD2 (5 bases). V dropped 1 base and J dropped 5 bases, with 20 bases sitting between them. Per the germline V gene, CDR1 is SGHVS and CDR2 is FNYEAQ. CDR3 length: 17 amino acids. The CDR3 DNA reads TGTGCCAGCAGCTTAGAGGTCGGAGCGGTCCGGAGGGAGACCCAGTACTTC. This encodes CASSLEVGAVRRETQYF.

The CDR3 sequence: CASRGLAGALSYEQYF. The CDR3 region has the DNA TGTGCCAGCAGGGGACTAGCGGGAGCCCTCTCCTACGAGCAGTACTTC. The chain has TRBV27 and TRBJ2-7; TRBD2 matches at 14 bases. The germline gives CDR1 MNHEY, CDR2 SMNVEV (reference sequence). V was pared by 6 bases and J by 0 bases, with 4 bases of the junction left unmatched. CDR3 size: 16 residues.

The rearrangement joins TRBV9 to TRBJ2-7, with 9 bases that match TRBD2. CDR1 is SGDLS, CDR2 YYNGEE, per germline. Trimming removed 4 bases from V and 8 bases from J; junction bases left unmatched: 13. This CDR3 spans 15 amino acids. The CDR3 coding sequence is TGTGCCAGCAGCCCATCTGGACTAGCGCCCGAAAAGCAGTACTTC. It is translated as CASSPSGLAPEKQYF.

The V call is TRBV28, the J call TRBJ2-7; 7 nucleotides agree with TRBD2. Germline values: CDR1 MDHEN, CDR2 SYDVKM. V dropped 6 bases and J dropped 6; count of bases not matched to a gene: 20. The CDR3 contains 17 residues. DNA for the CDR3: TGTGCCAGCAGCCCCCGCCTTGGGGGGAGGGCCAAGGCCGAGCAGTACTTC. Its translation: CASSPRLGGRAKAEQYF. Supplemented by reference TRBV28 and TRBJ2-7, the full variable domain reads DVKVTQSSRYLVKRTGEKVFLECVQDMDHENMFWYRQDPGLGLRLIYFSYDVKMKEKGDIPEGYSVSREKKERFSLILESASTNQTSMYLCASSPRLGGRAKAEQYFGPGTRLTVT.